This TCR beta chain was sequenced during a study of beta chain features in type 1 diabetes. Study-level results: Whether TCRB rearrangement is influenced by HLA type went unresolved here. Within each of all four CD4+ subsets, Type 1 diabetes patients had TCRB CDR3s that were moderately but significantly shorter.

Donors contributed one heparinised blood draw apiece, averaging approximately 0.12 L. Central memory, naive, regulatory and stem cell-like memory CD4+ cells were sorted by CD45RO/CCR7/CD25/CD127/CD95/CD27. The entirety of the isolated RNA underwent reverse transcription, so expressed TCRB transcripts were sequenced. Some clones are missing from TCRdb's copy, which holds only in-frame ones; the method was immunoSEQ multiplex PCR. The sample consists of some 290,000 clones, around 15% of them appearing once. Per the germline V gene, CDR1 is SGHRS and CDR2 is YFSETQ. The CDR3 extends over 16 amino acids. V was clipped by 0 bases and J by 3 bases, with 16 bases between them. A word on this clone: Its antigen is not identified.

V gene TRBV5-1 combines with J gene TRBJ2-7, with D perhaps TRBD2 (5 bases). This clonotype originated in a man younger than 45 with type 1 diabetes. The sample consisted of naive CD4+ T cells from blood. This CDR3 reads CASSLAGEGFIYEQYF. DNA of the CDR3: TGCGCCAGCAGCTTGGCCGGAGAGGGCTTTATCTACGAGCAGTACTTC.